The clone carrying this T cell receptor (beta chain) has a single count. Other DNA variants within this sample encode the same CDR3. Sequencing was performed with immunoSEQ multiplex PCR; in TCRdb, only in-frame clones are kept and a portion is missing. Among about 190,000 clones listed, more than 85% were seen once. This entry is derived from a study of blood T cell repertoires in COVID-19. The receptor's source is a woman aged 40 to 50 in a cohort exposed to, infected with or recovered from COVID-19 (not recorded which). The sample consisted of PBMCs or T cells enriched from blood (not recorded which).

This CDR3 reads CASSLRQSYEQYF. The DNA of the CDR3 is TGTGCCAGCAGTTTGCGACAGTCCTACGAGCAGTACTTC. The chain links TRBV27 to TRBJ2-7, with D perhaps TRBD1 (5 bases). Germline V gene data show CDR1 as MNHEY and CDR2 as SMNVEV (reference sequence). The CDR3 extends over 13 amino acids. Deletions cut 3 bases from V and 1 base from J, with 7 bases between.